Shown below are 28 T cell receptor beta chains from a single sample sequenced in a study of blood T cell repertoires in COVID-19. Sequencing was performed with immunoSEQ multiplex PCR; in TCRdb, only in-frame clones are kept and a portion is missing. The sample lists 350,000 to 400,000 clones, roughly 90% seen once, with over 0.9% in the top ten. Sequencing used PBMCs or T cells enriched from blood (not recorded which). The receptors were gathered from a woman in her 30s with acute COVID-19.

This clone was seen once. This chain joins TRBV30 and TRBJ1-1; the D gene is possibly TRBD1 (5 bases). In germline, CDR1 is GTSNPN, CDR2 SVGIG (reference sequence). Trimming pared 3 bases from V and 0 bases from J, leaving 8 bases between. The CDR3 extends over 13 amino acids. This chain's CDR3 is CAWSSDMNTEAFF. For the CDR3, the DNA is TGTGCCTGGAGCTCGGACATGAACACTGAAGCTTTCTTT.

The V call is TRBV5-4, the J call TRBJ2-1, with 9 nucleotides matching TRBD2. CDR1 SGHNT and CDR2 YYREEE come from the germline V gene (reference sequence). With V trimmed by 0 bases and J by 12 bases, 16 bases remained unmatched. The CDR3 sequence is 17 residues long. The CDR3: CASSLDLLSVGGGAQFF. CDR3 sequence (DNA): TGTGCCAGCAGCTTGGACCTTCTCTCCGTTGGCGGGGGGGCGCAGTTCTTC. Complete variable domain (other parts from reference TRBV5-4 and TRBJ2-1): ETGVTQSPTHLIKTRGQQVTLRCSSQSGHNTVSWYQQALGQGPQFIFQYYREEENGRGNFPPRFSGLQFPNYSSELNVNALELDDSALYLCASSLDLLSVGGGAQFFGPGTRLTVL.

The V gene is TRBV18, the J gene TRBJ2-1; 10 nucleotides match TRBD2. CDR3 size: 16 residues. Germline lookup yields CDR1 KGHSH and CDR2 LQKENI. The ends lost 4 bases at V and 2 bases at J; junction bases unmatched: 5. In DNA form, the CDR3 reads TGTGCCAGCTCACGCGGGACTAGCGAAGCCTACAATGAGCAGTTCTTC. Protein: CASSRGTSEAYNEQFF. Variable domain in full (rest from reference TRBV18 and TRBJ2-1): NAGVMQNPRHLVRRRGQEARLRCSPMKGHSHVYWYRQLPEEGLKFMVYLQKENIIDESGMPKERFSAEFPKEGPSILRIQQVVRGDSAAYFCASSRGTSEAYNEQFFGPGTRLTVL.

V is TRBV4-1 and J is TRBJ2-3; 8 nucleotides align to TRBD2. The CDR3 length is 14 residues. V was pared by 8 bases and J by 7 bases, with 11 bases of the junction left unmatched. Germline CDR1 and CDR2: MGHRA and YSYEKL. The CDR3: CASAPAGAPYTQYF. DNA for the CDR3: TGCGCCAGCGCCCCAGCGGGGGCCCCTTATACGCAGTATTTT.

The V gene is TRBV13, the J gene TRBJ2-3; D gene ambiguous. This CDR3 is built from 15 residues. Germline lookup yields CDR1 PRHDT and CDR2 FYEKMQ (reference sequence). With 2 bases removed from V and 2 bases from J, the gap between germline ends came to 11 bases. The CDR3 here is CASSLQPRYTDTQYF. The CDR3, as DNA: TGTGCCAGCAGCTTACAACCCAGGTACACAGATACGCAGTATTTT. The complete variable domain, with remaining parts taken from reference TRBV13 and TRBJ2-3, reads AAGVIQSPRHLIKEKRETATLKCYPIPRHDTVYWYQQGPGQDPQFLISFYEKMQSDKGSIPDRFSAQQFSDYHSELNMSSLELGDSALYFCASSLQPRYTDTQYFGPGTRLTVL.

The chain has TRBV19 and TRBJ2-2, with 10 bases that match TRBD2. Germline V gene data show CDR1 as LNHDA and CDR2 as SQIVND (reference sequence). Trimming took 1 base from V and 1 from J; bases not matched to a gene: 15. The CDR3 contains 21 residues. The CDR3 DNA follows: TGTGCCAGTAGTATAGTTGGCCGGGGGCTAGCGGGGGCCAAGAACACCGGGGAGCTGTTTTTT. This encodes CASSIVGRGLAGAKNTGELFF. Using reference TRBV19 and TRBJ2-2 for the parts outside the CDR3, the full variable domain is DGGITQSPKYLFRKEGQNVTLSCEQNLNHDAMYWYRQDPGQGLRLIYYSQIVNDFQKGDIAEGYSVSREKKESFPLTVTSAQKNPTAFYLCASSIVGRGLAGAKNTGELFFGEGSRLTVL.

The chain employs TRBV5-1 and TRBJ2-3, with 9 bases lining up with TRBD1. Germline values: CDR1 SGHRS, CDR2 YFSETQ. V lost 3 bases, J lost 3 bases, and 2 bases stayed unmatched. The CDR3 totals 14 residues. The CDR3 DNA follows: TGCGCCAGCAGCTGGGGACAGGGTACAGATACGCAGTATTTT. It specifies CASSWGQGTDTQYF.

The chain couples TRBV29-1 to TRBJ2-5, with D perhaps TRBD1 (8 bases). CDR3 length equals 12 residues. V gave up 6 bases and J gave up 5 bases, with 13 bases separating them. Germline V gives CDR1 SQVTM, CDR2 ANQGSEA. CDR3 nucleotide sequence: TGCAGCGTAAAACAGGGGGGGGAGACCCAGTACTTC. This sequence encodes CSVKQGGETQYF.

The V and J genes are TRBV15 and TRBJ1-3; D is ambiguous. Germline V CDR1 and CDR2: LNHNV, YYDKDF (reference sequence). The V gene lost 0 bases and the J gene lost 4 bases, with 4 bases spanning the gap. The length of the CDR3 is 13 residues. Written as DNA, the CDR3 is TGTGCCACCAGCAGAGATCCGGGAAACACCATATATTTT. Translating it yields CATSRDPGNTIYF.

The V call is TRBV19, the J call TRBJ2-1; 9 positions agree with TRBD2. J gave up 7 bases and V 4 bases, and 11 bases lay outside the gene matches. The CDR3 runs to 16 residues. From germline, CDR1 is LNHDA and CDR2 SQIVND (reference sequence). CDR3 coding DNA: TGTGCCAGTAGTACCCTGAGCGGGGGGTTCAGGAATGAGCAGTTCTTC. Translated: CASSTLSGGFRNEQFF.

V gene TRBV5-1 combines with J gene TRBJ1-2, with 12 bases aligning to TRBD1. Germline assignment: CDR1 SGHRS and CDR2 YFSETQ. This CDR3 comprises 14 residues. Losses at the gene ends were 4 bases for V and 8 bases for J; bases not matched to a gene: 6. The CDR3 DNA follows: TGCGCCAGCAGCCTAGGGACAGGGGGCATGGGCTACACCTTC. Translating gives CASSLGTGGMGYTF. Full variable domain (outside the CDR3, taken from reference TRBV5-1 and TRBJ1-2): KAGVTQTPRYLIKTRGQQVTLSCSPISGHRSVSWYQQTPGQGLQFLFEYFSETQRNKGNFPGRFSGRQFSNSRSEMNVSTLELGDSALYLCASSLGTGGMGYTFGSGTRLTVV.

The V and J genes are TRBV10-3 and TRBJ1-1; perhaps TRBD1 as D (5 bases). Germline V CDR1 and CDR2: ENHRY, SYGVKD. Trimming left V 0 bases short and J 6 bases short, with 11 bases between. This CDR3 is built from 14 residues. CDR3 sequence reads: CAISESQVRAEAFF. The CDR3 DNA is TGTGCCATCAGTGAGTCACAGGTTCGCGCTGAAGCTTTCTTT.

This chain links TRBV5-1 with TRBJ2-2; D is undetermined. The germline CDR1 and CDR2 sequences are SGHRS and YFSETQ. Trimming left V 1 base short and J 3 bases short, with 13 bases between. The CDR3 is made up of 16 amino acids. The CDR3 coding sequence is TGCGCCAGCAGCTTGTATGGTCAGTTGGACACCGGGGAGCTGTTTTTT. Residues: CASSLYGQLDTGELFF.

This clone was picked up a small number of times. CDR3 bases: TGTGCCAGCAGCTTACGTGACAGTTTGGCCAACGTCCTGACTTTC. Residues: CASSLRDSLANVLTF. The chain recombines TRBV7-9 with TRBJ2-6; the D gene is possibly TRBD1 (5 bases). CDR3 length: 15 residues. Trimming stripped 2 bases from V and 6 bases from J, with 11 bases between. Germline V gene sequence: CDR1 SEHNR, CDR2 FQNEAQ (reference sequence).

The chain uses TRBV3-1 (or the pseudogene TRBV3-2) and TRBJ1-3; 7 bases map to TRBD1. The CDR3 is made up of 14 amino acids. The germline V gene encodes CDR1 LGHDT and CDR2 YNNKEL (reference sequence). The trim removed 4 bases at V and 2 bases at J, leaving 2 bases unmatched. The CDR3 region is CASSLGTAGNTIYF. The CDR3 DNA is TGTGCCAGCAGCCTTGGGACAGCTGGAAACACCATATATTTT.

A single count supports this clone. V is TRBV4-2 and J is TRBJ2-2; 7 bases fit TRBD2. J lost 2 bases, V lost 4 bases, and 13 bases had no gene match. This CDR3 spans 18 amino acids. Germline V gene lookup returns CDR1 LGHNA and CDR2 YNFKEQ. DNA of the CDR3: TGTGCCAGCAGCCGCGCAGAATCTGGACTAGAAAACACCGGGGAGCTGTTTTTT. Amino acids: CASSRAESGLENTGELFF.

This clone appeared once. The chain has TRBV9 and TRBJ2-7; possibly TRBD1 for D (5 bases). Trimming left V 3 bases short and J 1 base short, with 14 bases between. Germline V gives CDR1 SGDLS, CDR2 YYNGEE. The CDR3 spans 15 residues. CDR3 nucleotides: TGTGCCAGCAGCGACGGCAGGTCAGGGTCCTACGAGCAGTACTTC. This sequence encodes CASSDGRSGSYEQYF.

This chain uses TRBV4-3 with TRBJ1-2, with unresolved D. The CDR3 totals 15 residues. Germline values: CDR1 LGHNA, CDR2 YSLEER. The germline V and J ends were trimmed by 0 bases and 1 base, with 9 bases remaining between them. The CDR3 loop reads CASSQDVSSNYGYTF. CDR3 DNA: TGCGCCAGCAGCCAAGATGTTTCGAGTAACTATGGCTACACCTTC.

The chain joins TRBV7-2 to TRBJ1-6, with a tentative D call TRBD1 (6 bases). The CDR3 runs to 15 residues. With 3 bases removed from V and 2 bases from J, the gap between germline ends came to 8 bases. Germline CDR1 and CDR2: SGHTA and FQGNSA. In DNA form, the CDR3 reads TGTGCCAGCAGCTTTAGGGGGACCTATAATTCACCCCTCCACTTT. As protein: CASSFRGTYNSPLHF.

The chain combines TRBV4-1 with TRBJ1-1; no firm D call. The CDR3 sequence is 14 residues long. The germline V gene has CDR1 MGHRA and CDR2 YSYEKL. V shed 1 base and J shed 2 bases, with 8 bases lying between them. The CDR3 bases are TGCGCCAGCAGCCAAGTGGTTCTAAACACTGAAGCTTTCTTT. Encoded protein: CASSQVVLNTEAFF.

The J gene is TRBJ1-5, the V gene TRBV2, with 7 bases identical to TRBD1. The V segment lost 4 bases and the J segment 2 bases; nucleotides outside the gene matches: 8. The CDR3 runs 16 residues. Germline values: CDR1 SNHLY, CDR2 FYNNEI. The CDR3 sequence: CASSAAKGARNQPQHF. The CDR3 nucleotides read TGTGCCAGCAGTGCTGCGAAGGGGGCCCGCAATCAGCCCCAGCATTTT.

This sequence joins TRBV7-3 and TRBJ2-1; 10 nucleotides line up with TRBD2. Germline CDR1 reads SGHTA; CDR2 reads FQGTGA. The CDR3 has 16 amino acids. The V gene end was trimmed by 0 bases and the J gene end by 5 bases; junction bases not matched to a gene: 4. The CDR3 is CASSLTLLAGNNEQFF. The CDR3 DNA sequence: TGTGCCAGCAGCTTAACGTTACTAGCGGGAAACAATGAGCAGTTCTTC.

V usage is TRBV2 and J usage is TRBJ1-2; 7 positions agree with TRBD1. The CDR3 sequence is 16 residues long. The junction had 8 bases not matched to a gene; V was cut back by 2 bases and J by 2 bases. Germline lookup yields CDR1 SNHLY and CDR2 FYNNEI. CDR3 in amino acids: CASSERGRTGNYGYTF. The DNA for the CDR3 is TGTGCCAGCAGTGAAAGGGGCCGGACAGGCAACTATGGCTACACCTTC.

The J gene is TRBJ1-6, the V gene TRBV12-3 or TRBV12-4; D unresolved. The CDR3 extends over 12 amino acids. V was pared by 7 bases and J by 7 bases, with 8 bases between. In DNA, the CDR3 is TGTGCCAGCACTCTTCCCAATTCACCCCTCCACTTT. Its protein is CASTLPNSPLHF.

The J gene is TRBJ1-3, the V gene TRBV6-7; D gene unclear. TRBV6-7 is an open reading frame whose function is uncertain. Trimming removed 2 bases at V and 3 bases at J, with 14 bases between. The CDR3 contains 16 residues. Here the CDR3 reads CASSYQSSGFGNTIYF. The CDR3 DNA reads as TGTGCCAGCAGTTACCAATCCTCGGGATTTGGAAACACCATATATTTT.

The V and J genes are TRBV3-1 (or the pseudogene TRBV3-2) and TRBJ2-5; D is perhaps TRBD2 (5 bases). The germline gives CDR1 LGHDT, CDR2 YNNKEL (reference sequence). The CDR3 contains 15 residues. V was clipped by 4 bases and J by 5 bases, with 17 bases between them. In DNA, the CDR3 is TGTGCCAGCAGCCCGCCCGAGGGCAATGAGGAGACCCAGTACTTC. It encodes CASSPPEGNEETQYF.

V and J are TRBV27 and TRBJ2-7; a possible D gene is TRBD1 (5 bases). The V end was cut by 2 bases, the J end by 6 bases, with 11 bases between. Germline V lookup: CDR1 MNHEY, CDR2 SMNVEV (reference sequence). This CDR3 spans 13 amino acids. This chain's CDR3 is CASSLSRTLEQYF. The CDR3 bases are TGTGCCAGCAGTTTAAGCCGGACACTCGAGCAGTACTTC.

V gene TRBV2 combines with J gene TRBJ2-1, with 8 positions matching TRBD2. Germline lookup yields CDR1 SNHLY and CDR2 FYNNEI. Losses at the gene ends were 9 bases for V and 6 bases for J; bases not matched to a gene: 13. This CDR3 comprises 15 residues. The CDR3 DNA sequence: TGTGCCAGGCTTGAAGGCGCGGGGGGAGTCAATGAGCAGTTCTTC. Its translation: CARLEGAGGVNEQFF.